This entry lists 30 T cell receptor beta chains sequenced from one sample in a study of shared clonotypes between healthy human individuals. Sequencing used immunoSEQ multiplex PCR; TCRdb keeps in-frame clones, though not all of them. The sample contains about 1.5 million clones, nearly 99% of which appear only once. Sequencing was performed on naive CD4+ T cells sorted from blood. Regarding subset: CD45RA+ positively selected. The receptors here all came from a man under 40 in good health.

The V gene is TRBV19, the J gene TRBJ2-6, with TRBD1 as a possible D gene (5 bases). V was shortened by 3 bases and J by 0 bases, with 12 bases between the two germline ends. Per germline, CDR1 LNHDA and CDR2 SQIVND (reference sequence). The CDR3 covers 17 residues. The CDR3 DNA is TGTGCCAGTAGTATCCGGACATCCTACTCTGGGGCCAACGTCCTGACTTTC. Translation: CASSIRTSYSGANVLTF. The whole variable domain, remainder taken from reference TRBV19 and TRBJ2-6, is DGGITQSPKYLFRKEGQNVTLSCEQNLNHDAMYWYRQDPGQGLRLIYYSQIVNDFQKGDIAEGYSVSREKKESFPLTVTSAQKNPTAFYLCASSIRTSYSGANVLTFGAGSRLTVL.

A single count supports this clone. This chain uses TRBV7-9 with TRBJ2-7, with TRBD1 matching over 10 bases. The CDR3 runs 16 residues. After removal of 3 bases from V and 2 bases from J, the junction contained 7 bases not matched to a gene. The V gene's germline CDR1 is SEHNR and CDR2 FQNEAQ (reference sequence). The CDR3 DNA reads TGTGCCAGCAGCTTGATATCCGGGACAGGGGCCTACGAGCAGTACTTC. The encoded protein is CASSLISGTGAYEQYF.

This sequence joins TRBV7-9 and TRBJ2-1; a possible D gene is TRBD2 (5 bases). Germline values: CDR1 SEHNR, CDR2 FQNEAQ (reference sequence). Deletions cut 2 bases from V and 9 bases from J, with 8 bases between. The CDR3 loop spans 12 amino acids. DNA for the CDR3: TGTGCCAGCAGCTTAAAGCGGCTTGAGCAGTTCTTC. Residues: CASSLKRLEQFF.

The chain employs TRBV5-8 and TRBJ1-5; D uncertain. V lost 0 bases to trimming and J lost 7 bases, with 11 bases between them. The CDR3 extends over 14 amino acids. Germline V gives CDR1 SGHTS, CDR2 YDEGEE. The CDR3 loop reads CASSLVTSGQPQHF. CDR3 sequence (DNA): TGTGCCAGCAGCTTGGTGACGTCGGGCCAGCCCCAGCATTTT.

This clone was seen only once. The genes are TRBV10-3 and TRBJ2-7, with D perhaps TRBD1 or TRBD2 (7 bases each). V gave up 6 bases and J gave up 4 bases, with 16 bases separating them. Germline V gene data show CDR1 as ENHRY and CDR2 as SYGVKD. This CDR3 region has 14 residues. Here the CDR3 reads CAIRGGTVPYEQYF. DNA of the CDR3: TGTGCCATCAGGGGAGGGACAGTACCTTACGAGCAGTACTTC.

The CDR3 protein is CASSPGSNQPQHF. CDR3 DNA: TGTGCCAGCAGCCCCGGGTCAAATCAGCCCCAGCATTTT. The gene calls are TRBV7-9 and TRBJ1-5, with no clear D. The CDR3 is 13 residues long. V lost 5 bases to trimming and J lost 4 bases, with 9 bases between them. The V gene's germline CDR1 is SEHNR and CDR2 FQNEAQ (reference sequence).

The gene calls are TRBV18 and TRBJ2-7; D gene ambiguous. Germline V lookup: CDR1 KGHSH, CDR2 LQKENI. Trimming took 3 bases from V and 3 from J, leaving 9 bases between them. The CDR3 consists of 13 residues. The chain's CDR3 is CASSPVDGYEQYF. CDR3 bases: TGTGCCAGCTCACCCGTGGACGGCTACGAGCAGTACTTC.

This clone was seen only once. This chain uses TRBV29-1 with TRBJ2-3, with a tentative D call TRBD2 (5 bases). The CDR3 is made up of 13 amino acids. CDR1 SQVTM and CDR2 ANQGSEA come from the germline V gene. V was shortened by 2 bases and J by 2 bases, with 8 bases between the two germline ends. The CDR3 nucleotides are TGCAGCGTTGAAACGACTATCACAGATACGCAGTATTTT. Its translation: CSVETTITDTQYF.

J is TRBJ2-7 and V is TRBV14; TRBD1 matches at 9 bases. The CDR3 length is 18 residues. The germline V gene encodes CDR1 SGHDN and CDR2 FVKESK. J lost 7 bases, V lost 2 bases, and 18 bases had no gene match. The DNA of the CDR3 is TGTGCCAGCAGCCAACTTCTAATCACCGGGACAGGGCTGGGTGAGCAGTACTTC. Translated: CASSQLLITGTGLGEQYF. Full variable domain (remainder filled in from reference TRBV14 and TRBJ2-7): EAGVTQFPSHSVIEKGQTVTLRCDPISGHDNLYWYRRVMGKEIKFLLHFVKESKQDESGMPNNRFLAERTGGTYSTLKVQPAELEDSGVYFCASSQLLITGTGLGEQYFGPGTRLTVT.

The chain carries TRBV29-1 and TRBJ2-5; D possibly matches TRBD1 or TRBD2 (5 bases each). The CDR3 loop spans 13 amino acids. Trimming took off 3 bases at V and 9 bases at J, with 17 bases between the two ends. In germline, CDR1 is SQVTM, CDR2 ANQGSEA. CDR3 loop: CSVDWPGRGAQYF. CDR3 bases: TGCAGCGTTGATTGGCCAGGGCGAGGGGCCCAGTACTTC.

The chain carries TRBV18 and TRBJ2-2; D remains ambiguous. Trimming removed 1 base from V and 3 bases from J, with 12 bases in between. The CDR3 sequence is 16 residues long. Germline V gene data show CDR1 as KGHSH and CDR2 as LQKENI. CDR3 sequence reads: CASSPLPGRDTGELFF. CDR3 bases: TGTGCCAGCTCACCACTCCCAGGACGGGACACCGGGGAGCTGTTTTTT.

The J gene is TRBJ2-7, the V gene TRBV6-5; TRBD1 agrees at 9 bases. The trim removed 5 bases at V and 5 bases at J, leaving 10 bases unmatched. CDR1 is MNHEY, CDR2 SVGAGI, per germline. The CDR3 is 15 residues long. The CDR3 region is CASSPRRDRANEQYF. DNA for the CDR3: TGTGCCAGCAGTCCACGGAGGGACAGGGCGAACGAGCAGTACTTC.

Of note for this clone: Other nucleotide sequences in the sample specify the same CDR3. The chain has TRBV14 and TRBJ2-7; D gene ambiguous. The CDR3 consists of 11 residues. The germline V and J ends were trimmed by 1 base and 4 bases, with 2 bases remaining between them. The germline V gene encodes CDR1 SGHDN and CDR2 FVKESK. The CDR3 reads CASSQAYEQYF. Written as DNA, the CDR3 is TGTGCCAGCAGCCAAGCTTACGAGCAGTACTTC.

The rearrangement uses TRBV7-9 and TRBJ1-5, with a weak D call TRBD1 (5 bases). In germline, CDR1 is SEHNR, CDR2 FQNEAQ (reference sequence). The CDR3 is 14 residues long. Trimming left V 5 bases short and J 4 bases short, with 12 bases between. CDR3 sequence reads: CASSDDRFNQPQHF. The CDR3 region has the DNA TGTGCCAGCAGCGACGACAGATTTAATCAGCCCCAGCATTTT.

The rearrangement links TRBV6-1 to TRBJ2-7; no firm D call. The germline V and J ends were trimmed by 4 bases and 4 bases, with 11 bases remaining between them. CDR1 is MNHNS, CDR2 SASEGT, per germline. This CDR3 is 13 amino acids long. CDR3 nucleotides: TGTGCCAGCAGTGCGATTGACGGATACGAGCAGTACTTC. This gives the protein CASSAIDGYEQYF.

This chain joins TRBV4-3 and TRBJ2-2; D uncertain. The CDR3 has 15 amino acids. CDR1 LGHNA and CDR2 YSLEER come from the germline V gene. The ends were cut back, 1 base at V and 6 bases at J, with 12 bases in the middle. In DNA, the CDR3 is TGCGCCAGCAGCCAAGTAGAGTATTCGGCCGGGGAGCTGTTTTTT. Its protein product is CASSQVEYSAGELFF.

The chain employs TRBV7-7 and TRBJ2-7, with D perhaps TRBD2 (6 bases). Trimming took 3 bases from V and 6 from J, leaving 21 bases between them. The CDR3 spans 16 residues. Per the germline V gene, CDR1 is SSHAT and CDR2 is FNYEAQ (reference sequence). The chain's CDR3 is CASSFQTSFLPCEQYF. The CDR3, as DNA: TGTGCCAGCAGCTTTCAGACTAGTTTTCTACCCTGCGAGCAGTACTTC.

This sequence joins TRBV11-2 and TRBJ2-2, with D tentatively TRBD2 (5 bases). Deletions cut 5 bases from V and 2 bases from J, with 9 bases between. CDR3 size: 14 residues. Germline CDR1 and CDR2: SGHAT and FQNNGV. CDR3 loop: CASSPLDNTGELFF. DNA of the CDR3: TGTGCCAGCAGCCCACTAGACAACACCGGGGAGCTGTTTTTT.

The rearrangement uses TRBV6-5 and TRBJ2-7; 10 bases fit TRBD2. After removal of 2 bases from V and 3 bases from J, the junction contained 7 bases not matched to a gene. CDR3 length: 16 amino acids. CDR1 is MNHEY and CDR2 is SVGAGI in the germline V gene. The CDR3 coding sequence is TGTGCCAGCAGTTACAATACCGGGACTAGCGTCTACGAGCAGTACTTC. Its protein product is CASSYNTGTSVYEQYF.

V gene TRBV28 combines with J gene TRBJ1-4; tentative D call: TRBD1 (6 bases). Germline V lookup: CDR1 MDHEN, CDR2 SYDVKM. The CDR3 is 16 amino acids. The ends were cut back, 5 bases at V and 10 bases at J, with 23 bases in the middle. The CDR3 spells CASSSHPLGGGGKLFF. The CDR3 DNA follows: TGTGCCAGCAGTAGTCACCCGCTCGGTGGAGGGGGAAAACTGTTTTTT.

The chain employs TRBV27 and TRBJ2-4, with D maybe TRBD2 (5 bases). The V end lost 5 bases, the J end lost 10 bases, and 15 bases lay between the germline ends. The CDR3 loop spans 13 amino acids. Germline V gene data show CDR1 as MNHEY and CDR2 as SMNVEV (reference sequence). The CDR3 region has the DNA TGTGCCAGCAGTAGTATAGCGCTTGGTATTCAGTACTTC. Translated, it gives CASSSIALGIQYF.

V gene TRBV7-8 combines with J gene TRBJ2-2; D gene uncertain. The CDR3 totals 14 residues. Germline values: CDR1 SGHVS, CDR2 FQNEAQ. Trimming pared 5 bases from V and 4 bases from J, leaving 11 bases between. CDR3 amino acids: CASSRQITTGELFF. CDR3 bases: TGTGCCAGCAGCCGACAAATTACCACCGGGGAGCTGTTTTTT.

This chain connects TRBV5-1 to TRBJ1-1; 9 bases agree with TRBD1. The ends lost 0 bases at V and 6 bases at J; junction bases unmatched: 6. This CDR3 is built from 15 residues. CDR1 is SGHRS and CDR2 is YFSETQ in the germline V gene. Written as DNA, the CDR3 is TGCGCCAGCAGCTTGGATGGACAGGGGATTTCTGAAGCTTTCTTT. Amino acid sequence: CASSLDGQGISEAFF.

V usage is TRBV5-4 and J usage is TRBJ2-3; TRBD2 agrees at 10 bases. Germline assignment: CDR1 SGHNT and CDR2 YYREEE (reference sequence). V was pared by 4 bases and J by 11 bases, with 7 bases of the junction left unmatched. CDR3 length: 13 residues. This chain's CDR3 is CASSPVLAGGQYF. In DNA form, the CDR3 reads TGTGCCAGCAGCCCGGTCTTAGCGGGAGGGCAGTATTTT.

CDR3 sequence (DNA): TGCGCCAGCAGCCTCGAGTGGAACACTGAAGCTTTCTTT. Protein sequence: CASSLEWNTEAFF. This chain links TRBV5-1 with TRBJ1-1; D unresolved. Germline CDR1 reads SGHRS; CDR2 reads YFSETQ. Trimming cost V 4 bases and J 1 base, with 8 bases left between them. The CDR3 spans 13 residues.

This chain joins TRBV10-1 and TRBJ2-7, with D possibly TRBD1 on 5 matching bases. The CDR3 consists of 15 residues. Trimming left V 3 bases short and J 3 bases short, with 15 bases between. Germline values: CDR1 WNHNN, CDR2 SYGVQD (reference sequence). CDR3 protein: CASSDYSGQVYEQYF. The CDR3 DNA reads TGCGCCAGCAGTGATTACAGTGGACAAGTCTACGAGCAGTACTTC.

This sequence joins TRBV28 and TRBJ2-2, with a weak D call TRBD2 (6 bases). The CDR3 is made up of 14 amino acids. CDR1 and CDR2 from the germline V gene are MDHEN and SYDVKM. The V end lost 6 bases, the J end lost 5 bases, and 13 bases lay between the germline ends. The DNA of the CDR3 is TGTGCCAGCAGCTGGGACTTAACGACCGGGGAGCTGTTTTTT. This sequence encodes CASSWDLTTGELFF.

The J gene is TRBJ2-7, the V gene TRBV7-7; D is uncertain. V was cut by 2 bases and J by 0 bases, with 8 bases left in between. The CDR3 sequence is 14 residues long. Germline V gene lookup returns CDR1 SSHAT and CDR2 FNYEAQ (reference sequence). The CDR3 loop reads CASSLNPASYEQYF. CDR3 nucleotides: TGTGCCAGCAGCTTAAATCCAGCCTCCTACGAGCAGTACTTC.

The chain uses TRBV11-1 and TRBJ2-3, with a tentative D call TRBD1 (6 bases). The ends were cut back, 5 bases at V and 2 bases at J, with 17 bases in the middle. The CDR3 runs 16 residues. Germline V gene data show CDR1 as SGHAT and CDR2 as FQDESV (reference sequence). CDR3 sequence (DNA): TGTGCCAGCAGCATAGATCAGGGGATTTACACAGATACGCAGTATTTT. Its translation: CASSIDQGIYTDTQYF.

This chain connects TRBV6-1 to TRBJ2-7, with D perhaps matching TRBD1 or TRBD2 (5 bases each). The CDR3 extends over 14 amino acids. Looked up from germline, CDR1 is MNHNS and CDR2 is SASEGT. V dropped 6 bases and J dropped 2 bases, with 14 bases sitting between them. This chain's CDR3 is CASRRDPIPYEQYF. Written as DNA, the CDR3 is TGTGCCAGCAGGAGGGACCCCATTCCCTACGAGCAGTACTTC.